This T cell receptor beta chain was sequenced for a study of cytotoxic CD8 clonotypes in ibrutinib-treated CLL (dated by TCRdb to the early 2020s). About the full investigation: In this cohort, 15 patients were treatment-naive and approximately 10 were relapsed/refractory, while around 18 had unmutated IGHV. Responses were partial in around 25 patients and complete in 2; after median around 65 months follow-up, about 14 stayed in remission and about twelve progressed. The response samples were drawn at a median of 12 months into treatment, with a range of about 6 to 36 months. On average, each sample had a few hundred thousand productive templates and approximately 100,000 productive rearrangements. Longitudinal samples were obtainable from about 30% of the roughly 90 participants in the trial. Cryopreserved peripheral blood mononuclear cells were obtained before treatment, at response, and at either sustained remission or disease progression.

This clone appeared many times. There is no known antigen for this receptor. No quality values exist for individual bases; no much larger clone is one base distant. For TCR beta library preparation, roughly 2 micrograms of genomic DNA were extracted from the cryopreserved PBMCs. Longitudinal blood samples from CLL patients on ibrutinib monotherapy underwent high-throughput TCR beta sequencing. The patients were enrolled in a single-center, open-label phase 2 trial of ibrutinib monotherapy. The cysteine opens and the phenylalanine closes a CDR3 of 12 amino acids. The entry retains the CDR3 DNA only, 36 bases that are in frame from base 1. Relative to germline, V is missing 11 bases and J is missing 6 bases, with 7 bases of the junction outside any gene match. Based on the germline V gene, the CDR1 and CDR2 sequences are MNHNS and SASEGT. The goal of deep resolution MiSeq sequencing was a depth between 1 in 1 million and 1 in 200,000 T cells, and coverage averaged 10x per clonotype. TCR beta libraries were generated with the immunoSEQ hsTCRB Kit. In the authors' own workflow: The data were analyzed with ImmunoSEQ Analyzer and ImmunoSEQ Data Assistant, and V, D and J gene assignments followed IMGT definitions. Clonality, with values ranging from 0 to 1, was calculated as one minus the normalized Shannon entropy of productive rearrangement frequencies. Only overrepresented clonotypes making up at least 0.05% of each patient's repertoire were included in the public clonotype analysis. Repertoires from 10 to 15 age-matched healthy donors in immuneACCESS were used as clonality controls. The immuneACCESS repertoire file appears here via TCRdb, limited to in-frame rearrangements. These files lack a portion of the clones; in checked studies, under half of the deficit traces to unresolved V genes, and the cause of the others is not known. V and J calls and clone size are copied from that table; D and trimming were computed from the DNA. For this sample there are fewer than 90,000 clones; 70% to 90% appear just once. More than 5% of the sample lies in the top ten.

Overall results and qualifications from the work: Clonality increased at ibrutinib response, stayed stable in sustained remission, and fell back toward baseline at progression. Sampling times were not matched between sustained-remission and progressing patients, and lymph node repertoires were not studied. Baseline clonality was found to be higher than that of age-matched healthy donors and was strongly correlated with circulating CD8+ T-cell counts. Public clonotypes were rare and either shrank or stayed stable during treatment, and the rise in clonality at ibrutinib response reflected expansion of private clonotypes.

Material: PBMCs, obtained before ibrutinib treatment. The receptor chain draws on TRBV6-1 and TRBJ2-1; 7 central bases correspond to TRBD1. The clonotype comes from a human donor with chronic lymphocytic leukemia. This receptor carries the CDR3 CAAQGNTNEQFF. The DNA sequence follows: TGTGCCGCACAGGGGAACACCAATGAGCAGTTCTTC.